This record looks at one TCR beta chain sequence and its context. Its antigen is undetermined. The data are from a study of cytomegalovirus exposure and HLA in healthy donors. Regarding the study as a whole: Serostatus for CMV was the only available immune exposure information. The study found most TCR sequences rare, yet found some public TCRs in many donors.

The CDR3 extends over 14 amino acids. Trimming removed 5 bases from V and 4 bases from J; junction bases left unmatched: 4. Germline CDR1 MNHEY, CDR2 SVGAGI. It was with 60 Vbeta and 13 Jbeta primers that the PCR ran. Profiling relied on immunoSEQ multiplex PCR, and the TCRdb table lists in-frame clones only, not all of them. This repertoire comprises just under 65,000 clones; its ten largest clones make up about a sixth. The chain links TRBV6-5 to TRBJ1-5, with 8 positions matching TRBD1. The sequence was obtained from a boy under 18 in good health and CMV-seronegative. Sequenced input: PBMCs. CDR3 residues: CASSRDRRNQPQHF. The CDR3, as DNA: TGTGCCAGCAGTCGGGACAGGAGAAATCAGCCCCAGCATTTT.